Listed here is a single TCR beta chain. These data come from a study of OX40 agonist ivuxolimab in advanced cancers. About the research overall: The study treated patients with ivuxolimab, an agonistic anti-OX40 (CD134) antibody. Patients received ivuxolimab, an intravenous treatment, every 2 weeks at 0.01 to 10 mg/kg. Prior anti-PD-1, anti-PD-L1 or anti-CTLA-4 therapy was allowed; around 43% had some.

V was pared by 8 bases and J by 3 bases, with 16 bases between. Germline CDR1 MNHNY, CDR2 SVGAGI (reference sequence). The CDR3 has 14 amino acids. Sequenced by immunoSEQ multiplex PCR; TCRdb stores in-frame clones only, minus some. The profile covers around 80,000 clones, with over 85% appearing a single time and over 0.55% taken by the ten largest. Baseline was the first blood sampling point, followed by cycle 4 day 1 and cycle 7 day 1. The sequence was obtained from an adult with an advanced solid tumor such as melanoma, head and neck, liver or kidney cancer. Sample: CD4+ or CD8+ T cells sorted from blood, taken in a trial of the OX40 agonist ivuxolimab. The chain recombines TRBV6-6 with TRBJ1-1; TRBD1 is a possible D gene (5 bases). The CDR3 nucleotides are TGTGCCAGCTCCCGTGCGGGGCGCGACACTGAAGCTTTCTTT. Protein: CASSRAGRDTEAFF.